This T cell receptor (beta chain) was profiled in a study of blood T cell repertoires in COVID-19. Looking at the study overall: COVID-19 samples, acute and convalescent, were from the United States, Italy and Spain. T cells, B-cell-depleted T cells, or PBMCs supplied cDNA or gDNA.

Authors' methods: Reference gene primer amplification in the assay estimated nucleated cell counts. Profiled with immunoSEQ multiplex PCR; TCRdb holds only in-frame clones, not every one. That table gives V, J and clone size, and the DNA gave D and trimming. The repertoire has around 18,000 clones, approximately 80% of them found once; the top ten carry around a sixth. Enrollment of patients from Seattle took place during active infection, with longitudinal follow-up. V gave up 0 bases and J gave up 8 bases; unmatched junction bases: 5. This CDR3 has 16 residues. From germline, CDR1 is MNHEY and CDR2 SVGEGT.

The source is a man between 65 and 80 years old with COVID-19, enrolled during active disease. V gene TRBV6-2 or TRBV6-3 combines with J gene TRBJ2-1; 12 bases line up with TRBD2. The sequenced material came from peripheral blood. CDR3 in DNA: TGTGCCAGCAGTTACTCCCTAGCGGGGGGGCTCGATGAGCAGTTCTTC. Protein product: CASSYSLAGGLDEQFF.